These T cell receptor beta chains were read from a single sample in a study of blood T cell repertoires in COVID-19. Method: immunoSEQ multiplex PCR; TCRdb's copy keeps in-frame clones and lacks some. In the table there are approximately 96,000 clones, nearly 90% of which are singletons. Sequenced material: peripheral blood. The source is a woman aged 80 or over with acute or convalescent COVID-19. The CDR3 runs from the conserved cysteine through the conserved F or W. The D gene is left open where the match is weak. Size is omitted from some rows. Given values are once, few, many or a class for expanded clones.

-,TRBJ1-2,-,TRBV7-8,CASSLGAGNGYTF,TGTGCCAGCAGCTTAGGGGCAGGGAATGGCTACACCTTC
-,TRBJ1-1,TRBD1,TRBV6-1,CASSEQGAQNTEAFF,TGTGCCAGCAGTGAACAGGGGGCACAGAACACTGAAGCTTTCTTT
-,TRBJ1-1,-,TRBV9,CASSVELSGTEAFF,TGTGCCAGCAGCGTAGAACTGTCGGGGACTGAAGCTTTCTTT
once,TRBJ2-7,-,TRBV27,CASSPTDSYEQYF,TGTGCCAGCAGCCCGACAGACTCCTACGAGCAGTACTTC
-,TRBJ1-5,-,TRBV18,CASSRDSPGARNQPQHF,TGTGCCAGCTCACGAGACAGCCCAGGGGCCCGCAATCAGCCCCAGCATTTT
-,TRBJ1-3,TRBD1,TRBV7-2,CASSPTGSIGNTIYF,TGTGCCAGCAGCCCGACAGGGTCGATAGGAAACACCATATATTTT
-,TRBJ2-1,-,TRBV7-2,CASSMTDYYNEQFF,TGTGCCAGCAGTATGACGGACTATTACAATGAGCAGTTCTTC
-,TRBJ2-5,-,TRBV7-2,CASSPRRGRETQYF,TGTGCCAGCAGCCCACGTAGGGGTAGGGAGACCCAGTACTTC
-,TRBJ1-5,-,TRBV28,CASQGSAQHF,TGTGCCAGCCAGGGTTCTGCCCAGCATTTT
-,TRBJ1-5,TRBD1,TRBV24-1,CATSAGGYQPQHF,TGTGCCACCAGCGCAGGGGGATATCAGCCCCAGCATTTT
-,TRBJ1-1,-,TRBV20-1,CSARRDKAFF,TGCAGTGCTAGAAGGGACAAAGCTTTCTTT
-,TRBJ1-5,-,TRBV18,CASSPPDKSNQPQHF,TGTGCCAGCTCACCACCCGACAAGAGCAATCAGCCCCAGCATTTT
-,TRBJ2-7,TRBD1,TRBV5-1,CASSLGQGPYEQYF,TGCGCCAGCAGCTTGGGACAGGGACCCTACGAGCAGTACTTC
-,TRBJ1-6,-,TRBV30,CAWTSELNSPLHF,TGTGCCTGGACCAGTGAATTAAATTCACCCCTCCACTTT
-,TRBJ1-6,-,TRBV12-3/TRBV12-4,CASSEVGNSPLHF,TGTGCCAGCAGTGAGGTCGGAAATTCACCCCTCCACTTT
-,TRBJ1-2,TRBD1,TRBV25-1,CASRKTGGEGYTF,TGTGCCAGCAGGAAAACAGGGGGTGAAGGCTACACCTTC
-,TRBJ2-1,TRBD1,TRBV6-2/TRBV6-3,CASSYVSGTGILNEQFF,TGTGCCAGCAGTTACGTTTCGGGGACAGGGATTCTCAATGAGCAGTTCTTC
few,TRBJ2-7,-,TRBV4-3,CASSLGGGRDEQYF,TGCGCCAGCAGCCTGGGGGGAGGCCGTGACGAGCAGTACTTC
few,TRBJ1-2,-,TRBV7-2,CASSLGQVYGYTF,TGTGCCAGCAGCTTAGGCCAGGTCTATGGCTACACCTTC
-,TRBJ1-1,-,TRBV19,CASLDPGLTGTEAFF,TGTGCCAGTCTTGACCCGGGCCTAACGGGGACTGAAGCTTTCTTT
-,TRBJ1-2,TRBD1,TRBV27,CASSFRSGESVWTGRGGYYGYTF,TGTGCCAGCAGTTTTCGGTCTGGCGAATCGGTCTGGACAGGTAGAGGTGGGTACTATGGCTACACCTTC
-,TRBJ2-3,-,TRBV9,CASSVHTGGADTQYF,TGTGCCAGCAGCGTCCACACTGGAGGGGCAGATACGCAGTATTTT
-,TRBJ1-1,-,TRBV30,CAWHVEANTEAFF,TGTGCCTGGCATGTTGAAGCGAACACTGAAGCTTTCTTT
-,TRBJ1-5,-,TRBV15,CATSSPENQPQHF,TGTGCCACCAGCAGCCCGGAGAATCAGCCCCAGCATTTT
-,TRBJ2-7,TRBD2,TRBV19,CASSRGLADVYEQYF,TGTGCCAGTAGTAGGGGACTAGCGGATGTCTACGAGCAGTACTTC
-,TRBJ1-1,-,TRBV6-6,CASSLDTNTEAFF,TGTGCCAGCAGCCTTGACACAAACACTGAAGCTTTCTTT
-,TRBJ1-4,-,TRBV5-1,CASSLGGTNEKLFF,TGCGCCAGCAGCTTGGGGGGCACTAATGAAAAACTGTTTTTT
-,TRBJ1-6,-,TRBV9,CASSPRDSPLHF,TGTGCCAGCAGCCCTCGAGATTCACCCCTCCACTTT
-,TRBJ2-1,-,TRBV7-9,CASSLAVAGRNEQFF,TGTGCCAGCAGCTTAGCCGTAGCAGGGCGAAATGAGCAGTTCTTC
-,TRBJ2-1,TRBD2,TRBV28,CASSPGGEPGYNEQFF,TGTGCCAGCAGCCCGGGAGGGGAACCGGGCTACAATGAGCAGTTCTTC
-,TRBJ2-1,TRBD2,TRBV13,CASSSLPGLAGTSYNEQFF,TGTGCCAGCAGCTCTTTACCGGGACTAGCGGGTACATCCTACAATGAGCAGTTCTTC
-,TRBJ1-1,-,TRBV29-1,CSVEDLQGRENTEAFF,TGCAGCGTTGAAGATCTTCAGGGCAGGGAGAACACTGAAGCTTTCTTT
-,TRBJ2-7,TRBD2,TRBV4-3,CASSQDAGGMAYEQYF,TGCGCCAGCAGCCAAGATGCGGGAGGGATGGCCTACGAGCAGTACTTC
-,TRBJ2-1,-,TRBV12-1,CASSLGGGASYNEQFF,TGTGCCAGCAGCCTGGGGGGGGGAGCCTCCTACAATGAGCAGTTCTTC
few,TRBJ1-1,-,TRBV5-1,CASSLGLGHMNTEAFF,TGCGCCAGCAGCTTGGGGCTTGGACACATGAACACTGAAGCTTTCTTT
-,TRBJ1-2,TRBD1,TRBV30,CAWSRPGQGYGYTF,TGTGCCTGGAGTCGACCGGGACAGGGCTATGGCTACACCTTC
-,TRBJ2-2,-,TRBV4-1,CASSQARGELFF,TGCGCCAGCAGCCAGGCACGCGGGGAGCTGTTTTTT
-,TRBJ1-5,-,TRBV5-1,CASSPLWGSNQPQHF,TGCGCCAGCAGCCCCCTGTGGGGCAGCAATCAGCCCCAGCATTTT
-,TRBJ1-1,-,TRBV7-9,CASSPATGIGAFF,TGTGCCAGCAGCCCCGCAACAGGGATTGGGGCTTTCTTT
-,TRBJ2-7,TRBD1,TRBV6-5,CASGLTGTSYEQYF,TGTGCCAGCGGGTTGACAGGGACCTCCTACGAGCAGTACTTC
-,TRBJ1-6,-,TRBV2,CASSLGQPNSPLHF,TGTGCCAGCAGTCTAGGACAGCCCAATTCACCCCTCCACTTT
once,TRBJ1-5,-,TRBV28,CASRGAQDNQPQHF,TGTGCCAGCAGAGGGGCACAAGACAATCAGCCCCAGCATTTT
-,TRBJ1-2,-,TRBV4-1,CASSPGPGYNYGYTF,TGCGCCAGCAGCCCTGGGCCGGGGTATAACTATGGCTACACCTTC
-,TRBJ1-1,TRBD1,TRBV10-3,CASWDSPNTEAFF,TGTGCCTCCTGGGACAGCCCGAACACTGAAGCTTTCTTT
-,TRBJ1-4,TRBD1,TRBV5-4,CASSVTGGALNEKLFF,TGTGCCAGCAGCGTGACAGGGGGGGCTCTCAATGAAAAACTGTTTTTT
few,TRBJ1-4,TRBD1,TRBV6-5,CASSFLGTGGYEKLFF,TGTGCCAGCAGTTTCTTAGGGACAGGGGGGTATGAAAAACTGTTTTTT
-,TRBJ1-2,-,TRBV27,CASSRDRLDYGYTF,TGTGCCAGCAGCCGCGACAGGCTCGACTATGGCTACACCTTC
-,TRBJ1-2,TRBD1,TRBV3-1/TRBV3-2,CASSHRTGGYGYTF,TGTGCCAGCAGCCACCGGACAGGTGGCTATGGCTACACCTTC
once,TRBJ2-5,TRBD1,TRBV5-1,CASSLLTGGQETQYF,TGCGCCAGCAGCTTGTTGACAGGGGGCCAAGAGACCCAGTACTTC
-,TRBJ2-3,-,TRBV2,CASSEAGLGTDTQYF,TGTGCCAGCAGTGAAGCGGGGCTTGGCACAGATACGCAGTATTTT
-,TRBJ1-2,TRBD1,TRBV9,CASSATGVQVERGYTF,TGTGCCAGCAGTGCAACAGGGGTTCAGGTCGAGCGTGGCTACACCTTC
-,TRBJ1-2,TRBD1,TRBV5-1,CASSPGQERYTF,TGCGCCAGCAGCCCGGGACAGGAACGCTACACCTTC